This T cell receptor beta chain was captured in a study of T-cell memory formation after mild COVID-19. Looking at the study overall: There were largely donor-specific TCR clusters.

Points from the study as a whole: Prior to infection, memory already included some responding clones, suggesting cross-reactive memory joined.

UMIs and sample barcodes were carried by the TCR alpha and TCR beta cDNA libraries that 5'RACE produced using constant-segment primers. TCRdb fed the 5' RACE reads into MiXCR, producing one record per CDR3 protein. The sample includes roughly 150,000 distinct CDR3 sequences, more than 13% of them seen just once. This clonotype was picked up a small number of times. Antigen unknown. The CDR3 consists of 14 residues. Trimming took 5 bases from V and 9 from J; bases not matched to a gene: 10. The V gene's germline CDR1 is MNHEY and CDR2 SMNVEV (reference sequence). The receptor was derived from an adult woman who had mild COVID-19 (a few samples of this study predate the infection). Cell type and time point are not known. Sequenced material: PBMCs or a T cell subset sorted from them (not recorded which). The rearrangement uses TRBV27 and TRBJ2-1; 7 bases line up with TRBD2. As DNA, the CDR3 is TGTGCCAGCAGTCTGAGGGCGGGAGTTAGTGAGCAGTTCTTC. It yields the protein CASSLRAGVSEQFF.